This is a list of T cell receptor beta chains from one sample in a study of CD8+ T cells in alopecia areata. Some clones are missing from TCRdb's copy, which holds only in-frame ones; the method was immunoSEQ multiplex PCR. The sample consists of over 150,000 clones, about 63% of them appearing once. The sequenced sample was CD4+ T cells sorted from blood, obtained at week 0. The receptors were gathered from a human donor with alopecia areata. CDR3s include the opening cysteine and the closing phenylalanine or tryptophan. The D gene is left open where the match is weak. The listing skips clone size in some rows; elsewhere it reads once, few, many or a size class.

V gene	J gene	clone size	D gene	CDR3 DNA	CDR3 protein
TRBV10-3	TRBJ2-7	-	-	TGTGCCATCGGGAGAAATATGGGACTCCAAGCCAACGAGCAGTACTTC	CAIGRNMGLQANEQYF
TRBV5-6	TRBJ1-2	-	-	TGTGCCAGCAGGATCTTTGGTTATGGCTACACCTTC	CASRIFGYGYTF
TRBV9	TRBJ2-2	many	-	TGTGCCAGCAGCGTTGTGGGAAACACCGGGGAGCTGTTTTTT	CASSVVGNTGELFF
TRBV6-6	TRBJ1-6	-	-	TGTGCCAGCATACGGGGAGTAGTTAATTCACCCCTCCACTTT	CASIRGVVNSPLHF
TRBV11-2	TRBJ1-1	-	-	TGTGCCAGCAGCTTAGATAGGACTTATGAAGCTTTCTTT	CASSLDRTYEAFF
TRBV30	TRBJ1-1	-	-	TGTGCCTGGGGGGGTGACACTGAAGCTTTCTTT	CAWGGDTEAFF
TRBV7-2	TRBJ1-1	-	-	TGTGCCAGCAACCGAAAATGGACTGAAGCTTTCTTT	CASNRKWTEAFF
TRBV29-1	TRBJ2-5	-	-	TGCAGCTTCCGGGCTCCCAGAGGAGAGACCCAGTACTTC	CSFRAPRGETQYF
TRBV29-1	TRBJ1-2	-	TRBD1	TGCAGCGTTGAAATAACAGGGGGCGCAGGCTATGGCTACACCTTC	CSVEITGGAGYGYTF
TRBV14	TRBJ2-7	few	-	TGTGCCAGCAGCCAAGATACCGAGTACGAGCAGTACTTC	CASSQDTEYEQYF
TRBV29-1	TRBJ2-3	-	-	TGCAGCGCTGGGACTGGCCATGGGTCAGATACGCAGTATTTT	CSAGTGHGSDTQYF
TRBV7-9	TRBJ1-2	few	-	TGTGCCAGCACGGGGACGGACAACTATGGCTACACCTTC	CASTGTDNYGYTF
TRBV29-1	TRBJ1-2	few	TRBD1	TGCAGCGTTCTTACAGGGGGCTTGGTTGATGGCTACACCTTC	CSVLTGGLVDGYTF
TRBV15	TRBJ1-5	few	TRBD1	TGTGCCACCAGCGGACAGGGATCCAGCAATCAGCCCCAGCATTTT	CATSGQGSSNQPQHF
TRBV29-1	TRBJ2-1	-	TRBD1	TGCAGCGTTGTTAATCGAGGGGGCAAGAATGAGCAGTTCTTC	CSVVNRGGKNEQFF
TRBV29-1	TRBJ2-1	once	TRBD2	TGCAGCGCCACACTAGCGGGGGAGGCCAACTCCTACAATGAGCAGTTCTTC	CSATLAGEANSYNEQFF
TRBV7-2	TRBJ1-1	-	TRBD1	TGTGCCAGCAGCACAAGAGACAGGGGGAATACTGAAGCTTTCTTT	CASSTRDRGNTEAFF
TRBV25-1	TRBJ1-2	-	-	TGTGCCAGCAGTGAAAAACTCACAGGGTATGGCTACACCTTC	CASSEKLTGYGYTF
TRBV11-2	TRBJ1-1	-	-	TGTGCCAGCAGCCAACAGGCAGACGCTTTCTTT	CASSQQADAFF
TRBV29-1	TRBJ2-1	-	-	TGCAGCGGACGACGGGGGACAAGGAATGAGCAGTTCTTC	CSGRRGTRNEQFF